The text below deals with one T cell receptor beta chain. Its antigen is currently not known. No base-level quality is on record; no much larger clone is a single base apart. The data derive from a study of blood T cell repertoires in COVID-19 (dated by TCRdb to the early 2020s). Notes on the research overall: The collaborator samples originated in the United States, Italy and Spain and spanned the acute and convalescent phases of COVID-19. The material from the prospective study consisted of cDNA or gDNA derived from T cells, B-cell-depleted T cells, or PBMCs. Samples came from the ongoing ImmuneRACE study (first 160 participants) plus 1,254 subjects from 6 global collaborators. Sample metadata almost always included a de-identified subject ID, COVID-19 status, age in years and sex. Subjects who had been exposed to COVID-19, were actively infected with it, or had recovered from it provided the deeply sampled blood TCRbeta repertoires that made up the dataset. HLA class I and class II types, where available, came from metadata supplied by the sample provider rather than from assay-based typing. The repertoires were released in a freely available public database intended as a resource for research on the immune response to SARS-CoV-2.

Broader findings and caveats from the paper: Clinical and demographic metadata were provided uncurated, with the amount varying by source and participant.

TCRbeta CDR3 regions were amplified from genomic DNA using the immunoSEQ Assay, a bias-controlled multiplex PCR. For the original study's pipeline: The number of nucleated cells in each sample was estimated from the amplification of reference gene primers within the assay. To quantify the absolute abundance of each unique TCRbeta CDR3 rearrangement, sequence reads were collapsed and filtered. For each sample, productive Simpson clonality was calculated as the square root of Simpson's diversity index over productive rearrangements. The source is immuneACCESS, and TCRdb retained only in-frame sequences with V and J called. Part of the clones is not carried over; for the studies checked, unresolved V genes explain less than half of this, and the remainder is unexplained. The V and J calls and clone size come from that table; D and trimming were worked out from the DNA. The sample table contains about 150,000 clones; only one count was recorded for approximately 85% of them. Around 8% of the sample is taken by the ten largest.

One collaborating source in Seattle enrolled patients during active infection and followed them longitudinally through the course of disease. Whole blood was collected in K2EDTA tubes by collaborating institutions according to the institutions' own protocols. Collaborator samples were shipped for TCRbeta analysis as frozen whole blood, isolated PBMCs, or DNA extracted from either sample type. This TCR was sampled from a woman in her sixties or seventies with COVID-19, enrolled during active disease. Sequencing was carried out using peripheral blood.

In nucleotides, the sequence is TGTGCCAGCAGCGCAACGACAGGGTGGGACTCACCCCTCCACTTT. The translation is CASSATTGWDSPLHF. The chain couples TRBV9 to TRBJ1-6; 7 of the junction bases match TRBD1. Measured from the cysteine to the phenylalanine, the CDR3 is 15 residues long. The entry retains the CDR3 DNA only, 45 bases that are in frame from base 1. Compared with germline, V lacks 3 bases and J lacks 10 bases; bases without a gene match: 10. CDR1 SGDLS and CDR2 YYNGEE were looked up in the germline V gene.